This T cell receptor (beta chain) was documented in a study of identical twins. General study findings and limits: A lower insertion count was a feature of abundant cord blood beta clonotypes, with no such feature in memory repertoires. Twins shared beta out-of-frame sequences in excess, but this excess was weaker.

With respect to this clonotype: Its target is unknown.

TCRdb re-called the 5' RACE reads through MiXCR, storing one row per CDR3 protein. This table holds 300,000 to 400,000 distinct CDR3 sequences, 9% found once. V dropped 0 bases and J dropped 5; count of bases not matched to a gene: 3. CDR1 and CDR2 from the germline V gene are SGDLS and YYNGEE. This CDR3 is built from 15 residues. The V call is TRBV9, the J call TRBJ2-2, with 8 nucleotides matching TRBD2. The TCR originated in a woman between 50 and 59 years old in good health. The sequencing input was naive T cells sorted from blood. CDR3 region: CASSVAGGLTGELFF. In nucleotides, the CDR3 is TGTGCCAGCAGCGTAGCGGGAGGGCTGACCGGGGAGCTGTTTTTT.